This T cell receptor (beta chain) was profiled in a study of shared clonotypes between healthy human individuals. Germline CDR1 is SGDLS and CDR2 is YYNGEE. Trimming removed 1 base from V and 4 bases from J, with 6 bases in between. The CDR3 spans 13 residues. TCRdb keeps only in-frame clones here, not all; method: immunoSEQ multiplex PCR. The sample lists nearly 2 million clones; roughly 95% were seen once. Terminally differentiated effector memory CD45RA+ cells were left out of the naive CD8 fraction, which was CD45RO-negative and positively selected for CCR7. In the case of this clone: The sample has other DNA sequences that encode this CDR3 too.

V and J are TRBV9 and TRBJ2-1; D is undetermined. The sequenced material came from naive CD8+ T cells sorted from blood. The TCR was taken from a man aged 18 to 29 in good health. The CDR3 reads CASSVSGYNEQFF. CDR3 bases: TGTGCCAGCAGCGTATCAGGTTACAATGAGCAGTTCTTC.